The present T cell receptor (beta chain) was sequenced within a study of OX40 agonist ivuxolimab in advanced cancers. For the study at large: Intravenous ivuxolimab was administered to patients every 2 weeks at 0.01 to 10 mg/kg.

This table comes from immunoSEQ multiplex PCR, and its TCRdb copy is limited to in-frame clones, with some not included. This sample has about 81,000 clones, with about 92% found just once. Overall study results and limits: Low normalized T-cell clonal expansion also characterized some of the nonresponders. At 0.1 to 3.0 mg/kg and by week 6, CD4+ and CD8+ T cells in the blood had expanded clonally. Near-lowest levels of clonal expansion characterized partial responders at 0.1-3.0 mg/kg.

Comments on this clone: What it binds is not known.

Trimming removed 5 bases at V and 6 bases at J, with 14 bases between. The germline V gene has CDR1 LNHDA and CDR2 SQIVND (reference sequence). The length of the CDR3 is 13 residues. The chain couples TRBV19 to TRBJ2-7; D is possibly TRBD2 (6 bases). The sequence was obtained from an adult with an advanced solid tumor such as melanoma, head and neck, liver or kidney cancer. The sequencing here drew on CD4+ or CD8+ T cells sorted from blood, taken in a trial of the OX40 agonist ivuxolimab. CDR3 sequence: CASSPGLSIEQYF. The CDR3 DNA follows: TGTGCCAGTAGTCCAGGACTATCCATCGAGCAGTACTTC.